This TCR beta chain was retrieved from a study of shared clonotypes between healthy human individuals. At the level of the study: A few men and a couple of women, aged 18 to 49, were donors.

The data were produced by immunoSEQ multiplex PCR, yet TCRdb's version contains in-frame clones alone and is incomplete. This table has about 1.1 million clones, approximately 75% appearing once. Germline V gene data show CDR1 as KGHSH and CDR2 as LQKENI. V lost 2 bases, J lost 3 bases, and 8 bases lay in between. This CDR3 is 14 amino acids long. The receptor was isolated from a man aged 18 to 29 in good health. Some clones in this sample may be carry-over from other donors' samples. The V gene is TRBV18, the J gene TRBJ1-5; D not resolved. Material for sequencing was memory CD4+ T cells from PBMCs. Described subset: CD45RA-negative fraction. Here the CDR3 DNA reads TGTGCCAGCTCACCAGCGACCGACAATCAGCCCCAGCATTTT. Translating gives CASSPATDNQPQHF.